A selection of T cell receptor beta chains follows, all from one sample in a study of CD8 T cells in Susac syndrome. MiXCR, run by TCRdb on the immunoSEQ multiplex PCR reads, gives a single entry per CDR3 protein. The sample contains around 81,000 distinct CDR3 sequences, 94% of which appear only once. The specimen sequenced was CD8+ T cells from PBMCs. These receptors all come from a human donor with Susac syndrome. Both conserved end residues are part of each CDR3. A D gene is named only where the DNA matches it firmly. Clone size is not always given. Where it is, it says once, few, many or a class for expanded clones.

clone size | D gene | J gene | V gene | CDR3 protein | CDR3 DNA
- | - | TRBJ1-2 | TRBV7-9 | CASSLSRGGDGYTF | TGTGCCAGCAGCTTAAGCCGGGGGGGCGATGGCTACACCTTC
- | TRBD2 | TRBJ2-7 | TRBV5-6 | CASSISGTSSYEQYF | TGTGCCAGCAGCATATCCGGGACTAGCTCCTACGAGCAGTACTTC
- | TRBD2 | TRBJ2-2 | TRBV24-1 | CATSDEGLAGVNGELFF | TGTGCCACCAGTGATGAAGGACTAGCGGGAGTGAACGGGGAGCTGTTTTTT
- | TRBD1 | TRBJ2-3 | TRBV9 | CASSPWTGMSTDTQYF | TGTGCCAGCAGCCCTTGGACAGGGATGAGCACAGATACGCAGTATTTT
- | TRBD2 | TRBJ2-2 | TRBV6-2/TRBV6-3 | CASSYSTSGRFGELFF | TGTGCCAGCAGTTACTCGACTAGCGGGAGATTTGGGGAGCTGTTTTTT
- | TRBD2 | TRBJ2-7 | TRBV3-1 | CASSQEFPGLPYEQYF | TGTGCCAGCAGCCAAGAATTTCCGGGACTACCCTACGAGCAGTACTTC
- | TRBD1 | TRBJ2-2 | TRBV24-1 | CATSDPIRQGSIGELFF | TGTGCCACCAGTGATCCGATTCGACAGGGGTCCATCGGGGAGCTGTTTTTT
- | TRBD1 | TRBJ1-4 | TRBV12-3/TRBV12-4 | CASNSRGTGSEKLFF | TGTGCCAGCAACTCTCGAGGGACAGGGAGTGAAAAACTGTTTTTT
- | - | TRBJ1-2 | TRBV12-3/TRBV12-4 | CASSLSYSGSTNYGYTF | TGTGCCAGCAGTTTAAGTTACTCGGGAAGTACTAACTATGGCTACACCTTC
- | TRBD1 | TRBJ1-1 | TRBV6-2/TRBV6-3 | CASSYPWGQHTEAFF | TGTGCCAGCAGTTACCCCTGGGGACAGCACACTGAAGCTTTCTTT
- | TRBD1 | TRBJ2-5 | TRBV15 | CATSRESNTGTGVETQYF | TGTGCCACCAGCAGAGAAAGCAATACCGGGACAGGGGTGGAGACCCAGTACTTC
- | - | TRBJ2-3 | TRBV29-1 | CSVEGASEDTQYF | TGCAGCGTTGAGGGGGCTAGCGAAGATACGCAGTATTTT
- | TRBD1 | TRBJ1-4 | TRBV15 | CATSRDRDRGSTNEKLFF | TGTGCCACCAGCAGAGATAGGGACAGGGGATCTACTAATGAAAAACTGTTTTTT
- | - | TRBJ1-3 | TRBV12-3/TRBV12-4 | CASSLPDSSGNTIYF | TGTGCCAGCAGTTTGCCGGATTCCTCTGGAAACACCATATATTTT
- | - | TRBJ1-5 | TRBV19 | CASSVLDSNQPQHF | TGTGCCAGTAGTGTACTAGATAGCAATCAGCCCCAGCATTTT
once | TRBD1 | TRBJ1-4 | TRBV4-2 | CASSQAAGGTNEKLFF | TGTGCCAGCAGCCAGGCAGCAGGGGGAACTAATGAAAAACTGTTTTTT
once | - | TRBJ1-2 | TRBV4-3 | CASSQVLWGQGVLKNYGYTF | TGCGCCAGCAGCCAAGTCTTATGGGGGCAGGGTGTGCTAAAAAACTATGGCTACACCTTC
once | TRBD1 | TRBJ2-7 | TRBV30 | CAWSPGTGSYEQYF | TGTGCCTGGAGTCCCGGGACAGGGTCCTACGAGCAGTACTTC
- | - | TRBJ2-6 | TRBV15 | CATSRDFEISGANVLTF | TGTGCCACCAGCAGAGATTTCGAAATCTCTGGGGCCAACGTCCTGACTTTC
- | - | TRBJ2-5 | TRBV3-1 | CASSQDILSRRVQETQYF | TGTGCCAGCAGCCAAGATATTCTGTCTCGGCGGGTCCAAGAGACCCAGTACTTC
- | - | TRBJ1-2 | TRBV20-1 | CSALDSGGYTF | TGCAGTGCTCTAGACTCGGGTGGCTACACCTTC
- | TRBD2 | TRBJ2-7 | TRBV19 | CASSIERLAGIYEQYF | TGTGCCAGTAGTATAGAGCGGCTAGCGGGGATCTACGAGCAGTACTTC